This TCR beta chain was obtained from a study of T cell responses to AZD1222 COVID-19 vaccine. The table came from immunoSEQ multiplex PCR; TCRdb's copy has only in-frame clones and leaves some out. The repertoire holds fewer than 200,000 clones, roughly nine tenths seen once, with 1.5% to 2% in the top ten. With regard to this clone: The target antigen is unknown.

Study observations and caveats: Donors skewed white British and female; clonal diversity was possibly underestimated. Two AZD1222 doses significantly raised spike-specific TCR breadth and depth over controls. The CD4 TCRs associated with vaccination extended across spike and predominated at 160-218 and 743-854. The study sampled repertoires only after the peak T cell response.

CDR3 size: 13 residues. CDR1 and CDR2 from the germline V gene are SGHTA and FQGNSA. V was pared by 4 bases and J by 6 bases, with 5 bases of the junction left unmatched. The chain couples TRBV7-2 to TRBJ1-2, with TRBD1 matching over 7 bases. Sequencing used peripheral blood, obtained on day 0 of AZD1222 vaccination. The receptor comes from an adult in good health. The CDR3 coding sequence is TGTGCCAGCAGCTCGACAGGGTCCGATGGCTACACCTTC. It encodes CASSSTGSDGYTF.